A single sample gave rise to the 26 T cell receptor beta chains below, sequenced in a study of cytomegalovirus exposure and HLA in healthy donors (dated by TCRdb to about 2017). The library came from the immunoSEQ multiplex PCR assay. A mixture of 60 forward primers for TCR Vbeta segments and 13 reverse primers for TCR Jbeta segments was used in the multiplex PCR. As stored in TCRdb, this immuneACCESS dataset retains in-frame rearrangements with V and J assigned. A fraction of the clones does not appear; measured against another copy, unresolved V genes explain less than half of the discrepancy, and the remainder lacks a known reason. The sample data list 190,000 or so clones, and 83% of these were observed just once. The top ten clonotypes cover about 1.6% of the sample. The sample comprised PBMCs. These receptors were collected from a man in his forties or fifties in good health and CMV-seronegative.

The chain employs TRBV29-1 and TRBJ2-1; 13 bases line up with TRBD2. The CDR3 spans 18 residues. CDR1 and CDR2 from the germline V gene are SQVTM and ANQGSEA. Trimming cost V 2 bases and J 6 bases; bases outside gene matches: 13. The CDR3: CSVEKVGGLAGLSNEQFF. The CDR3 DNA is TGCAGCGTTGAAAAGGTGGGGGGACTAGCGGGATTGAGCAATGAGCAGTTCTTC.

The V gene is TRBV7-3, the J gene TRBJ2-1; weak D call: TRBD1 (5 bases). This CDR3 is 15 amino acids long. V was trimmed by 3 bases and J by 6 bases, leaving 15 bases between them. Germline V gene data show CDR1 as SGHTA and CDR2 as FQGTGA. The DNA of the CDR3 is TGTGCCAGCAGCTTCCAGGCAGGGCCCGGCAATGAGCAGTTCTTC. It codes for CASSFQAGPGNEQFF. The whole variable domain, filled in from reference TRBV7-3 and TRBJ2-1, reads GAGVSQTPSNKVTEKGKYVELRCDPISGHTALYWYRQSLGQGPEFLIYFQGTGAADDSGLPNDRFFAVRPEGSVSTLKIQRTERGDSAVYLCASSFQAGPGNEQFFGPGTRLTVL.

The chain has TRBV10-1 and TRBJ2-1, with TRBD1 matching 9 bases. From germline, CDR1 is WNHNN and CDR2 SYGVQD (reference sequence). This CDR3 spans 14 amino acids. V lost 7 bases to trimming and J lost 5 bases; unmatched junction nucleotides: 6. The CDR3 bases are TGCGCCAGCATCCCACAGGGGGCTAACAATGAGCAGTTCTTC. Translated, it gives CASIPQGANNEQFF.

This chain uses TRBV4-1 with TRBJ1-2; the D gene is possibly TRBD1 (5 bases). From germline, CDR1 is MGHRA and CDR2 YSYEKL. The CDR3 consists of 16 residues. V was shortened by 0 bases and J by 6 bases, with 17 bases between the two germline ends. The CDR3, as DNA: TGCGCCAGCAGCCAAGAAGGGGCCAGGGTATCGCATGGCTACACCTTC. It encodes CASSQEGARVSHGYTF.

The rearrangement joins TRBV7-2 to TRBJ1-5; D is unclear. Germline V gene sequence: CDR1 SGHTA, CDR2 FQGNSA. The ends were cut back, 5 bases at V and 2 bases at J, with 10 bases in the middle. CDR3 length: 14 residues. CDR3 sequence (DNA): TGTGCCAGCAGCGCGTCGGTGGGCAATCAGCCCCAGCATTTT. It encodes CASSASVGNQPQHF.

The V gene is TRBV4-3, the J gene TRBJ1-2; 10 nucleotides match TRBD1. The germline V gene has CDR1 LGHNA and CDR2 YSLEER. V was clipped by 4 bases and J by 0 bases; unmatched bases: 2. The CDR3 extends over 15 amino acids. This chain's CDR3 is CASSRDRGSNYGYTF. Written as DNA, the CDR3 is TGCGCCAGCAGCCGGGACAGGGGATCTAACTATGGCTACACCTTC.

CDR3 in DNA: TGCGCCAGCAGCTTTGGCGGGGGGGCGACCCGGGAGACCCAGTACTTC. It translates to CASSFGGGATRETQYF. The J gene is TRBJ2-5, the V gene TRBV4-1, with 9 bases identical to TRBD2. V trimming: 5 bases; J trimming: 5 bases; junction bases outside the gene matches: 12. Germline V gene lookup returns CDR1 MGHRA and CDR2 YSYEKL. This CDR3 is 16 amino acids long.

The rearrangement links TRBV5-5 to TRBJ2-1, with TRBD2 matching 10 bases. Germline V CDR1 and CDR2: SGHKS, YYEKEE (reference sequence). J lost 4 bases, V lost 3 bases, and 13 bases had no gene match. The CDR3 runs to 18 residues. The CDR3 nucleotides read TGTGCCAGCAGCTACTCCAGGATAGCGGGAGGTTCGTACAATGAGCAGTTCTTC. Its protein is CASSYSRIAGGSYNEQFF.

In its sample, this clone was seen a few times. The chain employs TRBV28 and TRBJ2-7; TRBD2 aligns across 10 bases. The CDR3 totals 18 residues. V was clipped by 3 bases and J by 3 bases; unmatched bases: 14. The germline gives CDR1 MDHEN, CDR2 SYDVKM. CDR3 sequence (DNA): TGTGCCAGCAGTTTGGCGGGAATCTCTAGCGGGAGTATCTACGAGCAGTACTTC. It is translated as CASSLAGISSGSIYEQYF.

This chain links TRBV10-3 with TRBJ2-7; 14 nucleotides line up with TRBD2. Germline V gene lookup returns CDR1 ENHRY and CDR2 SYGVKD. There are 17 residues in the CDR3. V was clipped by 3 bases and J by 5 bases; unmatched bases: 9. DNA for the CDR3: TGTGCCATCAGTGATATGACTAGCGGGAGGGTAATCAACGAGCAGTACTTC. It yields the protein CAISDMTSGRVINEQYF.

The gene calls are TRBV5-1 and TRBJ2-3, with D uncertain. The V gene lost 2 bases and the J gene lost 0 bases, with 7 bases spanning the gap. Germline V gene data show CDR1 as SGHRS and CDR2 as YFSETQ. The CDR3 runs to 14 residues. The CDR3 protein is CASSFSTSTDTQYF. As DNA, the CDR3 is TGCGCCAGCAGCTTTTCCACTAGCACAGATACGCAGTATTTT.

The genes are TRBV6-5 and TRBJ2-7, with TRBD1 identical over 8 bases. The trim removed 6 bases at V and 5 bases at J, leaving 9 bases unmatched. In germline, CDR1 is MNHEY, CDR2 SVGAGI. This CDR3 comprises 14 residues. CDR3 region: CASSNNRGNHEQYF. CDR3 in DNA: TGTGCCAGCAGCAATAACAGGGGGAACCACGAGCAGTACTTC.

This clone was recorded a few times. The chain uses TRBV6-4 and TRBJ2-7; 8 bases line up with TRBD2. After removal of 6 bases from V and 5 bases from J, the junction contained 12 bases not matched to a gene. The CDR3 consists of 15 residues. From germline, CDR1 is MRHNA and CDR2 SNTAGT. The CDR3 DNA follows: TGTGCCAGCAGGATACAGGGACTAGACGGTCACGAGCAGTACTTC. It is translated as CASRIQGLDGHEQYF.

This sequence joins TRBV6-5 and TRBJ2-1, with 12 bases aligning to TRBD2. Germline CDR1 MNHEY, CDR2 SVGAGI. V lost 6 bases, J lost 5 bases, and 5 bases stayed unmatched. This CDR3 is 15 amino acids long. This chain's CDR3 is CASRPTSGGNNEQFF. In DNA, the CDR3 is TGTGCCAGCAGACCCACTAGCGGGGGGAACAATGAGCAGTTCTTC.

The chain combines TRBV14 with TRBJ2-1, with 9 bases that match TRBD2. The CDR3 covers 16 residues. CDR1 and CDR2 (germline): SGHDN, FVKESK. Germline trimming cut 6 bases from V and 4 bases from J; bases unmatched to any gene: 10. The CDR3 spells CASRPTGLAVYNEQFF. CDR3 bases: TGTGCCAGCAGACCCACGGGACTAGCAGTTTACAATGAGCAGTTCTTC. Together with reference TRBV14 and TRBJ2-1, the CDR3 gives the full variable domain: EAGVTQFPSHSVIEKGQTVTLRCDPISGHDNLYWYRRVMGKEIKFLLHFVKESKQDESGMPNNRFLAERTGGTYSTLKVQPAELEDSGVYFCASRPTGLAVYNEQFFGPGTRLTVL.

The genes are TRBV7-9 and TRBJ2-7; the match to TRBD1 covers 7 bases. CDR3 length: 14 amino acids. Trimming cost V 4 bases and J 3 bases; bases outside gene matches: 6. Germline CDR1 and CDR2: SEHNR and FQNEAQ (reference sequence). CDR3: CASSSGQVSYEQYF. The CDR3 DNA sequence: TGTGCCAGCAGCTCAGGACAGGTTAGCTACGAGCAGTACTTC.

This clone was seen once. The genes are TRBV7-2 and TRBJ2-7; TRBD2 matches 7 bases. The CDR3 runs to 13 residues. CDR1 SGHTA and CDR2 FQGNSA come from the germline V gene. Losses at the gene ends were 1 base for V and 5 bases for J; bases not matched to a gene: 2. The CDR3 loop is CASSLGGSHEQYF. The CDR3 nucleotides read TGTGCCAGCAGCTTAGGCGGGAGCCACGAGCAGTACTTC. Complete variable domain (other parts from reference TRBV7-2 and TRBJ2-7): GAGVSQSPSNKVTEKGKDVELRCDPISGHTALYWYRQSLGQGLEFLIYFQGNSAPDKSGLPSDRFSAERTGGSVSTLTIQRTQQEDSAVYLCASSLGGSHEQYFGPGTRLTVT.

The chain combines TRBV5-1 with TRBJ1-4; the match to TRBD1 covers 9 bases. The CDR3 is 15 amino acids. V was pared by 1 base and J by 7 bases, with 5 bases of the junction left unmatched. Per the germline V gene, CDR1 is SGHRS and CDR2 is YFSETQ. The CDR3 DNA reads TGCGCCAGCAGCTTGTTTGGGACAGGGAGTGAAAAACTGTTTTTT. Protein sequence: CASSLFGTGSEKLFF. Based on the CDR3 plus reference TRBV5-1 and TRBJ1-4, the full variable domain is KAGVTQTPRYLIKTRGQQVTLSCSPISGHRSVSWYQQTPGQGLQFLFEYFSETQRNKGNFPGRFSGRQFSNSRSEMNVSTLELGDSALYLCASSLFGTGSEKLFFGSGTQLSVL.

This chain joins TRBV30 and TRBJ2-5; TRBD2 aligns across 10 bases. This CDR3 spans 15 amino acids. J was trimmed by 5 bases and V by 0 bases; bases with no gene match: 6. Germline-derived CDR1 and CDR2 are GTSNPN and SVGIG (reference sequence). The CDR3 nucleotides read TGTGCCTGGAGTGTGCTAGCGGGAGATTGGGAGACCCAGTACTTC. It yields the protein CAWSVLAGDWETQYF.

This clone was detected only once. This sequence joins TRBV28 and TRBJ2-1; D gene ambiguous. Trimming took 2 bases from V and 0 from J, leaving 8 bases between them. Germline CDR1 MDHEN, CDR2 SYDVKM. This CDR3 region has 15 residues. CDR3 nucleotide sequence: TGTGCCAGCAGTTTAGCCGGGTTCTCCTACAATGAGCAGTTCTTC. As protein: CASSLAGFSYNEQFF. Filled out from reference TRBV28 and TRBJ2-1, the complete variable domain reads DVKVTQSSRYLVKRTGEKVFLECVQDMDHENMFWYRQDPGLGLRLIYFSYDVKMKEKGDIPEGYSVSREKKERFSLILESASTNQTSMYLCASSLAGFSYNEQFFGPGTRLTVL.

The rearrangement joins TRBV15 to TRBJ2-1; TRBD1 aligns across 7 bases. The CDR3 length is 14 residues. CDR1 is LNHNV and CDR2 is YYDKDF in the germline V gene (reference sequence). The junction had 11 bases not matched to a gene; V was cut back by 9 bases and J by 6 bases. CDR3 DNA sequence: TGTGCCACTTCCCGGGACAGAGCAAGCAATGAGCAGTTCTTC. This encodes CATSRDRASNEQFF.

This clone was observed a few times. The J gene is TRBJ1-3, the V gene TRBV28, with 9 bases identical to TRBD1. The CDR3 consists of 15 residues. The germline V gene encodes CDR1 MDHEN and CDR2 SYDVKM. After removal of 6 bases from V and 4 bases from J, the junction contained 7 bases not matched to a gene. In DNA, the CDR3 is TGTGCCAGCAGCCCCGGACAGGGGAACGGAAACACCATATATTTT. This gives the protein CASSPGQGNGNTIYF.

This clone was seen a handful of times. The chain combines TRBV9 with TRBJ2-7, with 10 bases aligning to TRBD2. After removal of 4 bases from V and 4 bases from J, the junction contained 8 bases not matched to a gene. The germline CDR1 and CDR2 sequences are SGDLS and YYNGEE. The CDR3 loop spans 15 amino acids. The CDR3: CASSIGLAETYEQYF. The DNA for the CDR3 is TGTGCCAGCAGCATAGGACTAGCGGAAACATACGAGCAGTACTTC.

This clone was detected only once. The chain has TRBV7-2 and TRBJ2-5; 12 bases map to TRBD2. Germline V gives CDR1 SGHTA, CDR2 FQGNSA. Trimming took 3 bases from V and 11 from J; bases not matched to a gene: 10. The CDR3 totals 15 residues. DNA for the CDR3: TGTGCCAGCAGCTTGGCTAGCGGGGGGGCCCGGGAGCAGTACTTC. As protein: CASSLASGGAREQYF.

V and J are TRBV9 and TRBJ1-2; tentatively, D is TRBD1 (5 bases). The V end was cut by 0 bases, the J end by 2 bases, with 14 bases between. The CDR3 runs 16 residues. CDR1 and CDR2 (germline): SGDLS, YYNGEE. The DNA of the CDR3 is TGTGCCAGCAGCGTAGGCCAGGGTAGGGGAAACTATGGCTACACCTTC. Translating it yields CASSVGQGRGNYGYTF.

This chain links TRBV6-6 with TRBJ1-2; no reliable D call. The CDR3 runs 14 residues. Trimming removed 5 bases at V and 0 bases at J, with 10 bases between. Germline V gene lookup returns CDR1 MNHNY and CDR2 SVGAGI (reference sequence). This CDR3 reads CASSIPQANYGYTF. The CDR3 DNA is TGTGCCAGCAGTATCCCTCAGGCTAACTATGGCTACACCTTC.